The sample holds a few counts of the clone carrying this T cell receptor (beta chain). Its antigen remains unknown. Study-wide results and limits: Tumor memory CD4+ T cell TCR gene usage clustered with blood and lymph node memory CD4+ cells and lymph node naive CD4+ cells. The larger cohort examined one V-J beta rearrangement, not whole repertoires.

The CDR3 has 13 residues. V was pared by 2 bases and J by 6 bases, with 11 bases between. Germline CDR1 MGHRA, CDR2 YSYEKL. After constant-region reverse-primer amplification, full-length variable regions underwent semi-nested PCR with Nested Universal Primer A. TCRdb fed the 5' RACE reads into MiXCR, producing one record per CDR3 protein. The sample has some 62,000 distinct CDR3 sequences, nearly 30% seen once. Naive CD4+ T cells were purified with Tregs depleted by CD25. Sequences were obtained from tumor-infiltrating naive CD4+ T cells sorted from the breast tumor. This sample's subset: naive CD4+ T cells, CD4+CD45RA+CD25-. The chain joins TRBV4-1 to TRBJ2-7; the D is unclear. The clonotype comes from a female donor with breast cancer. The CDR3 DNA reads TGCGCCAGCAGCCAACCGCTAGATGTCGAGCAGTACTTC. Its translation is CASSQPLDVEQYF.